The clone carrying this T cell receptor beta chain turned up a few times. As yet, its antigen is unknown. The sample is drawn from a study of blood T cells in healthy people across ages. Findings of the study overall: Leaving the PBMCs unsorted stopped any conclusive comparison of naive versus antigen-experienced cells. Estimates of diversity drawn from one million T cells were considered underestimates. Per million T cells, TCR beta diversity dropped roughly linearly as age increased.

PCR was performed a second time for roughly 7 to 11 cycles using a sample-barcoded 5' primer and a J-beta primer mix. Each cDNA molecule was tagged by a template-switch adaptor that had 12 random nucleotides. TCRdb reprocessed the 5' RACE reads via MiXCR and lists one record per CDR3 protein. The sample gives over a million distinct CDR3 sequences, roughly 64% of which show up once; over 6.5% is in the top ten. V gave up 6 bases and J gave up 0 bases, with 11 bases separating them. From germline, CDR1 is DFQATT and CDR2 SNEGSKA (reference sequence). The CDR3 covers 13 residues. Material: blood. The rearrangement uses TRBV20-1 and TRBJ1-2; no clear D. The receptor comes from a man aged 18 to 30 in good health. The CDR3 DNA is TGCAGTGCCCCGGACCGCACTAACTATGGCTACACCTTC. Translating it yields CSAPDRTNYGYTF.